This T cell receptor beta chain was identified during a study of blood T cell repertoires in COVID-19. The CDR3 length is 12 residues. V lost 8 bases to trimming and J lost 5 bases, with 10 bases between them. TCRdb's table, derived via immunoSEQ multiplex PCR, lists solely in-frame clones and lacks some. The table records about 36,000 clones, approximately 80% of them present only once. This clone was seen just once. The receptor's source is a human donor in a cohort sampled during active COVID-19. Sequencing used peripheral blood. The chain links TRBV12-3 or TRBV12-4 to TRBJ1-5; no reliable D call. The CDR3 DNA is TGTGCCAGCCAGTGGCTTGATCAGCCCCAGCATTTT. Its translation is CASQWLDQPQHF.